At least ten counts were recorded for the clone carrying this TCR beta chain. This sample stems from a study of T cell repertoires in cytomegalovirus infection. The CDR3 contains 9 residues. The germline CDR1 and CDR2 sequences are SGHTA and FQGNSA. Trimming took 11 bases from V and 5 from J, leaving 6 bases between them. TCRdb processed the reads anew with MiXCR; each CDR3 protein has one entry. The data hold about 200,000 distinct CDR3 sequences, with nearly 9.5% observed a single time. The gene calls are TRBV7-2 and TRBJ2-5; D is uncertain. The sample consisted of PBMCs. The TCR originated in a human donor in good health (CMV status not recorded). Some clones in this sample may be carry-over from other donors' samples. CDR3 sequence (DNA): TGTGCCGTCGGCGAGACCCAGTACTTC. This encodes CAVGETQYF.